The 8 T cell receptor beta chains given below trace back to one sample, sequenced in a study of response to subunit inactivated influenza vaccine. TCRdb ran MiXCR on the RT-PCR reads and lists one entry per CDR3 protein. Of 540,000 or so distinct CDR3 sequences in the sample, over 10% were seen once. This specimen consisted of PBMCs from blood, obtained more than 35 days after vaccination. The origin of the receptors is a man aged 50-59 years who received an inactivated influenza vaccine.

This clonotype was seen at least ten times. The chain recombines TRBV29-1 with TRBJ2-1; D is unclear. This CDR3 contains 12 residues. Trimming took off 0 bases at V and 5 bases at J, with 5 bases between the two ends. In germline, CDR1 is SQVTM, CDR2 ANQGSEA. The CDR3 region has the DNA TGCAGCGTTGAAGAAATAGACAATGAGCAGTTCTTC. Translated: CSVEEIDNEQFF.

This clonotype occurred a few times. V gene TRBV12-3 or TRBV12-4 combines with J gene TRBJ2-5, with 10 bases that match TRBD2. The CDR3 length is 16 residues. Trimming removed 1 base from V and 5 bases from J; junction bases left unmatched: 7. The CDR3 DNA is TGTGCCAGCAGTTTAGGTGGAGCGGGAGGGGGGGAGACCCAGTACTTC. Translating gives CASSLGGAGGGETQYF.

This clonotype was seen ten or more times. The chain joins TRBV10-3 to TRBJ2-1, with 9 bases identical to TRBD2. Germline CDR1 and CDR2: ENHRY and SYGVKD. This CDR3 region has 12 residues. With 7 bases clipped from V and 10 bases from J, the junction kept 5 bases outside the gene matches. The CDR3 loop reads CAIMGLAAEQFF. The DNA for the CDR3 is TGTGCCATCATGGGACTAGCAGCCGAGCAGTTCTTC.

This clonotype has more than one count but fewer than ten. The chain combines TRBV5-1 with TRBJ1-2, with D unclear. Germline V gene lookup returns CDR1 SGHRS and CDR2 YFSETQ. The CDR3 contains 12 residues. V was shortened by 8 bases and J by 8 bases, with 16 bases between the two germline ends. In nucleotides, the CDR3 is TGCGCCAGTACGACTGTAGATGGAGGCTACACCTTC. The encoded protein is CASTTVDGGYTF.

The rearrangement links TRBV9 to TRBJ1-6; D gene unclear. CDR1 is SGDLS, CDR2 YYNGEE, per germline. The CDR3 sequence is 15 residues long. Trimming removed 0 bases from V and 14 bases from J, with 18 bases in between. The CDR3 is CASSVVASLGVALHF. Written as DNA, the CDR3 is TGTGCCAGCAGCGTAGTAGCCTCGTTGGGTGTGGCCCTCCACTTT.

The CDR3 bases are TGTGCCAGCAGTGGGGCACATGAGCAGTTCTTC. This sequence encodes CASSGAHEQFF. The rearrangement uses TRBV12-3 or TRBV12-4 and TRBJ2-1; possibly TRBD1 for D (5 bases). This CDR3 spans 11 amino acids. With 5 bases removed from V and 8 bases from J, the gap between germline ends came to 7 bases.

This clonotype was seen ten or more times. The CDR3 loop is CSAREVTGELFF. The CDR3 DNA reads as TGCAGTGCTAGAGAGGTCACCGGGGAGCTGTTTTTT. The chain links TRBV20-1 to TRBJ2-2, with D unresolved. This CDR3 contains 12 residues. Germline CDR1 is DFQATT and CDR2 is SNEGSKA (reference sequence). The germline V and J ends were trimmed by 0 bases and 4 bases, with 3 bases remaining between them.

This clonotype was seen a few times. The chain uses TRBV5-1 and TRBJ2-5, with a weak D call TRBD2 (5 bases). The germline CDR1 and CDR2 sequences are SGHRS and YFSETQ. The CDR3 contains 13 residues. The V end lost 3 bases, the J end lost 5 bases, and 11 bases lay between the germline ends. The CDR3 loop is CASSSILGETQYF. CDR3 sequence (DNA): TGCGCCAGCAGCTCGATACTAGGGGAGACCCAGTACTTC.